The source of this T cell receptor beta chain is a study of T cell changes during pregnancy in multiple sclerosis. The germline gives CDR1 WNHNN, CDR2 SYGVQD (reference sequence). V gave up 5 bases and J gave up 0 bases, with 11 bases separating them. CDR3 length equals 15 residues. TCRdb's copy holds only in-frame clones and misses some; the assay was immunoSEQ multiplex PCR. The top ten clones hold approximately 15% of a sample with 12,000 or so clones, 85% to 90% of them seen once. V is TRBV10-1 and J is TRBJ1-5; D not resolved. The origin of this receptor is a female donor in good health, enrolled as a control in a pregnancy study. Sequencing was performed on CD8+ T cells from peripheral blood mononuclear cells, taken in the second trimester of pregnancy. Here the CDR3 reads CASSIGLLSNQPQHF. The CDR3 coding sequence is TGCGCCAGCAGTATCGGTTTACTTAGCAATCAGCCCCAGCATTTT.